This TCR beta chain appears in the sequencing data of a study of a mutant IDH1 vaccine in newly diagnosed glioma. Sample time point: week 23, last vaccination. What each vaccine dose contained was 300 ug of mutant IDH1 20-mer peptide, accompanied by topical imiquimod. This clone is judged large. Its antigen is unknown. This CDR3 region has 15 residues. CDR1 is SGDLS, CDR2 YYNGEE, per germline. The V segment lost 4 bases and the J segment 5 bases; nucleotides outside the gene matches: 12. Some clones are missing from TCRdb's copy, which holds only in-frame ones; the method was immunoSEQ multiplex PCR. The data hold around 11,000 clones, with more than 70% observed a single time.

The clonotype comes from a woman aged 40 to 50 with glioma. Some clones in this sample may be carry-over from other donors' samples. The sequencing used PBMCs, collected from a glioma patient whose treatment included an IDH1 peptide vaccine. The gene calls are TRBV9 and TRBJ2-7, with 7 bases that match TRBD1. CDR3 residues: CASSPPGGEVHEQYF. CDR3 DNA sequence: TGTGCCAGCAGCCCCCCAGGGGGAGAGGTACACGAGCAGTACTTC.